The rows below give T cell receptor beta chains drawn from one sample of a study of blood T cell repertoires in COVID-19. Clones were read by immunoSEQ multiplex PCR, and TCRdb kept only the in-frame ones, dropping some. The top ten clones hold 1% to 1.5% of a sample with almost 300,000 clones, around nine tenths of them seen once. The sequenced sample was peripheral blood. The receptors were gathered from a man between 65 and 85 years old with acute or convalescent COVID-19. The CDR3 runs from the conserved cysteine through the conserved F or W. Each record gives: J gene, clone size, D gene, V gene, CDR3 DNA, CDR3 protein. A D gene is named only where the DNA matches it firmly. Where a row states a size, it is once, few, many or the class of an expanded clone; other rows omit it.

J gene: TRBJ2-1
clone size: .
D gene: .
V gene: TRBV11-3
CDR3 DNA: TGTGCCAGCAGCTCAGAGGCGGGGCGCGATGAGCAGTTCTTC
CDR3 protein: CASSSEAGRDEQFF

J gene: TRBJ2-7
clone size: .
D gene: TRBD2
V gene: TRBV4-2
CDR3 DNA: TGTGCCAGCAGCCCGAGGAGTGCGGGAGACCACTACGAGCAGTACTTC
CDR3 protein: CASSPRSAGDHYEQYF

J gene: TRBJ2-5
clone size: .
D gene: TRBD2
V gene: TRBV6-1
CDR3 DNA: TGTGCCAGCAGTGCTACACTAGCGGGGGGCGGGGAGACCCAGTACTTC
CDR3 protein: CASSATLAGGGETQYF

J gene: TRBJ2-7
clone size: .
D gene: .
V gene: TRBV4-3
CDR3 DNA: TGCGCCAGCAGCCAAGATTTGACTAGAAGGGCTCGCGAGCAGTACTTC
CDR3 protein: CASSQDLTRRAREQYF

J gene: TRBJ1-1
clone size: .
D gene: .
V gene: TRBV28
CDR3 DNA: TGTGCCAGCAGCCCCACGGGGGTAGCTTTCTTT
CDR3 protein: CASSPTGVAFF

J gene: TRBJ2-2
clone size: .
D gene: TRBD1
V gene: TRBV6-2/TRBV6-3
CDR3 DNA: TGTGCCAGCAGCGGACAGGGGAGCGGCGGGGAGCTGTTTTTT
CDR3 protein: CASSGQGSGGELFF

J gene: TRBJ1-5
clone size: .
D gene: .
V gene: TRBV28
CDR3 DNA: TGTGCCAGCAGTTTGGGGGGGGATGGTGGCAATCAGCCCCAGCATTTT
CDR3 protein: CASSLGGDGGNQPQHF

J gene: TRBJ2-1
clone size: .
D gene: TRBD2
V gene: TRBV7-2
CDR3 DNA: TGTGCCAGCAGCCTCTTCGCTAGCGGGGGGACCTCCTACAATGAGCAGTTCTTC
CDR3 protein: CASSLFASGGTSYNEQFF

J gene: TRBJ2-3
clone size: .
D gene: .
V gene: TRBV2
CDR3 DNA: TGTGCCAGCAAGAGCGGACAGAATTTTTTAACAGATACGCAGTATTTT
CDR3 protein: CASKSGQNFLTDTQYF

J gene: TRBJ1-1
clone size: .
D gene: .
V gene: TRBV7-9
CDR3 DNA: TGTGCCAGCAGCCATATGGGGAGGAACACTGAAGCTTTCTTT
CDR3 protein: CASSHMGRNTEAFF

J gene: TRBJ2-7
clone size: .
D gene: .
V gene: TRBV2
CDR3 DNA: TGTGCCAGTACCCAAAGACAGACCTACGAGCAGTACTTC
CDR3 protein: CASTQRQTYEQYF

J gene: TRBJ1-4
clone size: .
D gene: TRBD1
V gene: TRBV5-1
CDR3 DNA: TGCGCCAGCAGCCAGGAGTGGGACAGAAATGAAAAACTGTTTTTT
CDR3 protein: CASSQEWDRNEKLFF

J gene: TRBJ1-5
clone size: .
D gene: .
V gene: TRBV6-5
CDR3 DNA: TGTGCCAGCAAGGGCCGGGGGAATCAGCCCCAGCATTTT
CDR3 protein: CASKGRGNQPQHF

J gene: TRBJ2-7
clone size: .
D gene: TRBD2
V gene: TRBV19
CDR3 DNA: TGTGCCAGTAGTCGGACCGGGGGGGCCCTCTCCTACGAGCAGTACTTC
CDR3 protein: CASSRTGGALSYEQYF

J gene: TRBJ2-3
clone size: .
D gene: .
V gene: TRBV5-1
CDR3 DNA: TGCGCCAGCAGCTTGGGGGAGGCAGATACGCAGTATTTT
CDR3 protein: CASSLGEADTQYF

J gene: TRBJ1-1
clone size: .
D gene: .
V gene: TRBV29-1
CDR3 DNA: TGCAGCGTTGGCGGGGACACTGAAGCTTTCTTT
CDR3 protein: CSVGGDTEAFF

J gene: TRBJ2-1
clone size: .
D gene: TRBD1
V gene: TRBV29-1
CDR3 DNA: TGCAGCGTTGAAGGAATTGGGACAGGGATCTACAATGAGCAGTTCTTC
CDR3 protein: CSVEGIGTGIYNEQFF

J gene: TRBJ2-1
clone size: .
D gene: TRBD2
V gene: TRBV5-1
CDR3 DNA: TGCGCCAGCAAAGAACTAGCGGGGCTGAACAATGAGCAGTTCTTC
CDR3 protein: CASKELAGLNNEQFF

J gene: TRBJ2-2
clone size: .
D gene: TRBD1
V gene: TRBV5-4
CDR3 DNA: TGTGCCAGCAGCTTGGAGACAGGGGGCGTCACCGGGGAGCTGTTTTTT
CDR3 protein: CASSLETGGVTGELFF

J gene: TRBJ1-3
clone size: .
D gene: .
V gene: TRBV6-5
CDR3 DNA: TGTGCCAGCAGCCTACTGGACAGCTCTGGAAACACCATATATTTT
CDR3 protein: CASSLLDSSGNTIYF

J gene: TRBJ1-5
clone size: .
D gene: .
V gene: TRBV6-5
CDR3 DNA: TGTGCCAGCAGCCCGACTGCTAGTAATCAGCCCCAGCATTTT
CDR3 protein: CASSPTASNQPQHF

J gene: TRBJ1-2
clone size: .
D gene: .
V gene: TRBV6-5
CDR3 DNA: TGTGCCAGCAGATGGGGAGGGAGGGGCGCGGATGGCTACACCTTC
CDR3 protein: CASRWGGRGADGYTF

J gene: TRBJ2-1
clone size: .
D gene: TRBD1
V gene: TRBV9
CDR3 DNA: TGTGCCAGCAGCAAACAGGGGGCGGGTTACAATGAGCAGTTCTTC
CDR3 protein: CASSKQGAGYNEQFF

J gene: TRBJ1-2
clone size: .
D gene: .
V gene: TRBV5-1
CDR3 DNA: TGCGCCAGCGGCCGGGACTCACCAGAGTATGGCTACACCTTC
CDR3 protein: CASGRDSPEYGYTF

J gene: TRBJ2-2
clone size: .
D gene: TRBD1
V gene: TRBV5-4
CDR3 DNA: TGTGCCAGCAGTTCCGGGACAGAAAGAAACACCGGGGAGCTGTTTTTT
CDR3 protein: CASSSGTERNTGELFF

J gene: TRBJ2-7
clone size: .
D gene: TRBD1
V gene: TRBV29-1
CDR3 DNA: TGCAGCGTTCGGACAGGGGCGGCCTACGAGCAGTACTTC
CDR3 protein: CSVRTGAAYEQYF

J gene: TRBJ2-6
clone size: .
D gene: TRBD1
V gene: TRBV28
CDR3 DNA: TGTGCCAGCACTCGGGACAGGGGAGAGACTGGGGCCAACGTCCTGACTTTC
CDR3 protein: CASTRDRGETGANVLTF

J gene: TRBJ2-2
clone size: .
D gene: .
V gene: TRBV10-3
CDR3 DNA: TGTGCCACCACCCCCGGTCGTCGCACCGGGGAGCTGTTTTTT
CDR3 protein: CATTPGRRTGELFF

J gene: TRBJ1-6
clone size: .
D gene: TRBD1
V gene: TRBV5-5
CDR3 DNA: TGTGCCAGCAGCCAGACAGGGGGTGGCAATTCACCCCTCCACTTT
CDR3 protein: CASSQTGGGNSPLHF

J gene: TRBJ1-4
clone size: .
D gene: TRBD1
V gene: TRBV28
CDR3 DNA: TGTGCCAGCAGTTCCGACAGGGGAACGGGTGAAAAACTGTTTTTT
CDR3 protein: CASSSDRGTGEKLFF

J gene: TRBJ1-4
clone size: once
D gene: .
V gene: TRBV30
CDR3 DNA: TGTGCCTGGAGTCCACCGGGTGAAAAACTGTTTTTT
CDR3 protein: CAWSPPGEKLFF

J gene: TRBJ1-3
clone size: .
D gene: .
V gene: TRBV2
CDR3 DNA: TGTGCCAGCAGTGAAAGGGGCGGAAACACCATATATTTT
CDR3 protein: CASSERGGNTIYF

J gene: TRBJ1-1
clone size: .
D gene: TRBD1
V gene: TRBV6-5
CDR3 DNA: TGTGCCAGCAGTTACTCGCCTTTTGGACAGGGTACTGAAGCTTTCTTT
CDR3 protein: CASSYSPFGQGTEAFF

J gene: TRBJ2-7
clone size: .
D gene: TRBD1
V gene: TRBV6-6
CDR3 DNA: TGTGCCAGCATGTGGGATCCGGGACAGGGGACATCCGAGCAGTACTTC
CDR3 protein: CASMWDPGQGTSEQYF

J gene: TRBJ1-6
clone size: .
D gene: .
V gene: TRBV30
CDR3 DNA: TGTGCCTGGAGTGTAAGATACGACAGGCACTATAATTCACCCCTCCACTTT
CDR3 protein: CAWSVRYDRHYNSPLHF

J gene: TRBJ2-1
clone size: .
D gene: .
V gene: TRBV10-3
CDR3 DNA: TGTGCCATCAGTGCGTGGAATTCTGCGGCAGGGATGAATGAGCAGTTCTTC
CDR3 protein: CAISAWNSAAGMNEQFF

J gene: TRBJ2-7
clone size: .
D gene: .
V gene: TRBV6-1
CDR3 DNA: TGTGCCAGCAGTGAAGCCCGATTTCAGGGGTCCTACGAGCAGTACTTC
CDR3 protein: CASSEARFQGSYEQYF

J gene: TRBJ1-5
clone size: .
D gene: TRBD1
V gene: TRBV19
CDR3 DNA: TGTGCCAGTAGTCCAATTCAGGGGGCCTGGAGCAATCAGCCCCAGCATTTT
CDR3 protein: CASSPIQGAWSNQPQHF

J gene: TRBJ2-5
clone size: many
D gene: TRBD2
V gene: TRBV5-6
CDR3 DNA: TGTGCCAGCAGCTTTACGGGGGGAGAGACCCAGTACTTC
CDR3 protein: CASSFTGGETQYF

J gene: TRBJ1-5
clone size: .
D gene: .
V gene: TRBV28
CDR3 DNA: TGTGCCAGCAGTAATTGGCAACAGGTGGGTCAGCCCCAGCATTTT
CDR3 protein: CASSNWQQVGQPQHF

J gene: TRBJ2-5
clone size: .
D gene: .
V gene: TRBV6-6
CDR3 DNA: TGTGCCAGCGGGCCACTTGGTAACCAAGAGACCCAGTACTTC
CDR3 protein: CASGPLGNQETQYF

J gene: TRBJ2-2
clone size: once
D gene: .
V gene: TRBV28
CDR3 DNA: .
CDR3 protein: CASSTSAGELFF

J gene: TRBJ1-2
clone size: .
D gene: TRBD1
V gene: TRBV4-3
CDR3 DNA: TGCGCCAGCAGCCGAGGGGACAGGGGGCACTATGGCTACACCTTC
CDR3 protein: CASSRGDRGHYGYTF

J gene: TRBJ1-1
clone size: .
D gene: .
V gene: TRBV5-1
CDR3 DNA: TGCGCCAGCAGCCCGGCGGGCCCGAGGACTGAAGCTTTCTTT
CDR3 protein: CASSPAGPRTEAFF

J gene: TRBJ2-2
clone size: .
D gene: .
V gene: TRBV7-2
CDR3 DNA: TGTGCCAGCAGCTTATACGGTGCGGGTAACACCGGGGAGCTGTTTTTT
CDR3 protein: CASSLYGAGNTGELFF

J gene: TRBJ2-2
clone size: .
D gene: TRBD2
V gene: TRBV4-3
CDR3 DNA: TGCGCCAGCAGCCAAGCCGGGACTATGAACACCGGGGAGCTGTTTTTT
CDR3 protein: CASSQAGTMNTGELFF

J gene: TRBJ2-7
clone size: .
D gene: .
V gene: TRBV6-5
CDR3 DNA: TGTGCCAGCAACGGGCCTAGCGTCTACGAGCAGTACTTC
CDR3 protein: CASNGPSVYEQYF

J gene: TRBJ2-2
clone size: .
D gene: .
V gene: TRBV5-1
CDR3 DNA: TGCGCCAGCAGCCCTCAACTATTGAGGGGGAAGGTTGGTTTACCCGGGGAGCTGTTTTTT
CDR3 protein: CASSPQLLRGKVGLPGELFF

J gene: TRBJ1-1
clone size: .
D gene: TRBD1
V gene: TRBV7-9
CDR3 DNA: TGTGCCAGCAGCCCGGGACAGGGTTTCGCTGAAGCTTTCTTT
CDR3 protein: CASSPGQGFAEAFF

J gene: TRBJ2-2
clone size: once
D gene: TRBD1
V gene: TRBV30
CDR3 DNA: TGTGCCTGGGGGACAGGGATGAACACCGGGGAGCTGTTTTTT
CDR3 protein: CAWGTGMNTGELFF

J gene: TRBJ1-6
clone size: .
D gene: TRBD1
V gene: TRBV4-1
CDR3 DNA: TGCGCCAGCAGCCAATTTGGGGGGACAGGGCAATATAATTCACCCCTCCACTTT
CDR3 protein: CASSQFGGTGQYNSPLHF

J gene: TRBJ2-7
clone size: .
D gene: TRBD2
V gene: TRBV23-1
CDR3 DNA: TGCGCCAGCAGCCTCCTCGAGGGCGGGAGGGCTCATGGTTGCGAGCAGTACTTC
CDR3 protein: CASSLLEGGRAHGCEQYF

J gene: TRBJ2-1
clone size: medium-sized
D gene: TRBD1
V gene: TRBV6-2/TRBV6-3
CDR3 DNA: TGTGCCAGCAGCCTGACAGGGATCAGGTTGAATGAGCAGTTCTTC
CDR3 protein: CASSLTGIRLNEQFF

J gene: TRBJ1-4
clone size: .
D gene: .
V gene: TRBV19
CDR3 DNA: TGTGCCAGTAGTATTCCGGCAGGGGATAATGAAAAACTGTTTTTT
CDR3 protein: CASSIPAGDNEKLFF

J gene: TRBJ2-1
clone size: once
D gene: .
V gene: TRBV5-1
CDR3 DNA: TGCGCCAGCGGGGCGGGGACGGAAGAGCAGTTCTTC
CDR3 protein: CASGAGTEEQFF

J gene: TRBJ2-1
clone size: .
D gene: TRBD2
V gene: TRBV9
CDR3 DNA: TGTGCCAGCAGCTCCGGGGGTAGCGGGGGCATCAATGAGCAGTTCTTC
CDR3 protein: CASSSGGSGGINEQFF

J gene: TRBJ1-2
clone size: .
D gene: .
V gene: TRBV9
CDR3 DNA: TGTGCCAGCAGCAAGGGACATGACGAAGCTAACTATGGCTACACCTTC
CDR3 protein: CASSKGHDEANYGYTF

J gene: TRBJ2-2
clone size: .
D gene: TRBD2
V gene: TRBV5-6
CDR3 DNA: TGTGCCAGCAGCTTCGGGACTAGGAACACCGGGGAGCTGTTTTTT
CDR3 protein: CASSFGTRNTGELFF

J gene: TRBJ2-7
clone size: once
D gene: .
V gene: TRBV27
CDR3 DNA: TGTGCCAGCAGTTTATTGGCATCCTACGAGCAGTACTTC
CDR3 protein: CASSLLASYEQYF